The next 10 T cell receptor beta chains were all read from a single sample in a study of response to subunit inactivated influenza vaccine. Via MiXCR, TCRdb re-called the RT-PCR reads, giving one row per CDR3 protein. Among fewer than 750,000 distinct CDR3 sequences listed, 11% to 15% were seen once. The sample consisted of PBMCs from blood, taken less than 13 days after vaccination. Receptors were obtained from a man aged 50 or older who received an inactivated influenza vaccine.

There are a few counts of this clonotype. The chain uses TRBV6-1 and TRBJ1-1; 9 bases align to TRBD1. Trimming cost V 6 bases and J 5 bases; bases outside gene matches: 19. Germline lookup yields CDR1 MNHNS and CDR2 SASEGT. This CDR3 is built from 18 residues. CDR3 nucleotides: TGTGCCAGCAGGTTGGCTGGAAGGACAGGGGTGCTGACAACTGAAGCTTTCTTT. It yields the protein CASRLAGRTGVLTTEAFF.

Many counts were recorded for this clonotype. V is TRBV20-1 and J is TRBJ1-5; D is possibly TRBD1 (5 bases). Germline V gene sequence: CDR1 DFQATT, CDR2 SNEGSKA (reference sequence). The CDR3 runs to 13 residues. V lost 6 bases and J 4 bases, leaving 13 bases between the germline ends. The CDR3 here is CSAVHQGNQPQHF. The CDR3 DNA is TGCAGTGCAGTTCACCAGGGAAATCAGCCCCAGCATTTT.

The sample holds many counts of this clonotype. The CDR3 region is CASSFRVDEKLFF. As DNA, the CDR3 is TGTGCCAGCAGCTTCCGGGTAGATGAAAAACTGTTTTTT. The chain has TRBV11-2 and TRBJ1-4; no reliable D call. Germline loops: CDR1 SGHAT, CDR2 FQNNGV. V dropped 3 bases and J dropped 6 bases, with 8 bases sitting between them. The CDR3 totals 13 residues.

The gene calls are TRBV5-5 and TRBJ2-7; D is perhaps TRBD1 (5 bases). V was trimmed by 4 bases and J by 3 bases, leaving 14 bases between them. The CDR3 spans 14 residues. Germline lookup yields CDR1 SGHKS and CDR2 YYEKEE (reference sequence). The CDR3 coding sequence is TGTGCCAGCAGCCGTCGACAGATCAACTACGAGCAGTACTTC. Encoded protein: CASSRRQINYEQYF.

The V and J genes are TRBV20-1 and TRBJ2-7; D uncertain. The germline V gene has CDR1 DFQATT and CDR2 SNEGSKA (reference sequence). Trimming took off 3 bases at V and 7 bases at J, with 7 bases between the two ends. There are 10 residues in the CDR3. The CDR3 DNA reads TGCAGTGCTAGTCCTCGGGAGCAGTACTTC. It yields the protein CSASPREQYF.

The CDR3 region is CSASGGQPPNSGANVLTF. The CDR3 DNA is TGCAGTGCTAGCGGGGGACAGCCGCCCAACTCTGGGGCCAACGTCCTGACTTTC. The chain combines TRBV20-1 with TRBJ2-6, with D possibly being TRBD1 (7 bases). Germline loops: CDR1 DFQATT, CDR2 SNEGSKA (reference sequence). Trimming took off 3 bases at V and 0 bases at J, with 18 bases between the two ends. The length of the CDR3 is 18 residues.

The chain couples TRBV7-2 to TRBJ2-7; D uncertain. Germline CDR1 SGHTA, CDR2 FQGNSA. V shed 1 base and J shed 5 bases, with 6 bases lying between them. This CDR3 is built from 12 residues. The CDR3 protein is CASSLGVNEQYF. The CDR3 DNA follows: TGTGCCAGCAGCTTAGGGGTCAACGAGCAGTACTTC.

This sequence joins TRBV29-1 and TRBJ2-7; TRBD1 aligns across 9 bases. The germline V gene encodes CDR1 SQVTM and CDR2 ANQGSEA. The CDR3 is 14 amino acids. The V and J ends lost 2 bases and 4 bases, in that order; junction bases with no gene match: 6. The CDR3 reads CSVEFRDREYEQYF. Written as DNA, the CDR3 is TGCAGCGTTGAATTCCGGGACAGGGAATACGAGCAGTACTTC.

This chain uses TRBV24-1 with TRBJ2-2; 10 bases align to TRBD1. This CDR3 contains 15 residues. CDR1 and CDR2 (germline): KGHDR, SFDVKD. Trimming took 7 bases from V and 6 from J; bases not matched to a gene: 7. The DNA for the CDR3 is TGTGCCACCAGCCTGACAGGGGGCAAACCCGGGGAGCTGTTTTTT. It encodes CATSLTGGKPGELFF.

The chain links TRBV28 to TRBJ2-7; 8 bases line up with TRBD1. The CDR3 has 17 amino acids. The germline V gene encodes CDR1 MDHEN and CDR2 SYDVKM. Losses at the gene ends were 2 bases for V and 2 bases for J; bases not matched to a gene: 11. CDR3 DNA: TGTGCCAGCAGTTTAAACGCCGACAGGGGATCAGCCTACGAGCAGTACTTC. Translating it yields CASSLNADRGSAYEQYF.